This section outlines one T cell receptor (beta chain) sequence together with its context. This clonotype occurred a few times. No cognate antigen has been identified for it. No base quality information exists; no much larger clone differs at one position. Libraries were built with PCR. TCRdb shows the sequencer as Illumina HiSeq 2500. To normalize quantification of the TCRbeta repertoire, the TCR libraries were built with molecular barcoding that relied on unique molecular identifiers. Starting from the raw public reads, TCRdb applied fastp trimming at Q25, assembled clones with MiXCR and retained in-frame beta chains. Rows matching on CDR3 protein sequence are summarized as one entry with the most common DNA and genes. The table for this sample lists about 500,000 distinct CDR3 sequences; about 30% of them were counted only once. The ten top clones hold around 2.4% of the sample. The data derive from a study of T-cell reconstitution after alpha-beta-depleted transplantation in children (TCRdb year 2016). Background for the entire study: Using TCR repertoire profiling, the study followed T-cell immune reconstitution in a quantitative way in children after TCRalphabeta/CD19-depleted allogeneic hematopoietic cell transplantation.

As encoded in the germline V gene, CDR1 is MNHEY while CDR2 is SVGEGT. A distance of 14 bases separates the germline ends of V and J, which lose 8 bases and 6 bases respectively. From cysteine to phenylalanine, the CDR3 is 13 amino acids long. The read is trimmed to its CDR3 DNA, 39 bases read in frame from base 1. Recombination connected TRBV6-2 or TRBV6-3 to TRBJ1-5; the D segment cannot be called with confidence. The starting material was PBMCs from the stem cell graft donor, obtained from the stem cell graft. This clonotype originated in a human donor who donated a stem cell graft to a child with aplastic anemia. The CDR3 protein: CASDPDRFQPQHF. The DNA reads TGTGCCAGCGACCCCGATCGGTTTCAGCCCCAGCATTTT.